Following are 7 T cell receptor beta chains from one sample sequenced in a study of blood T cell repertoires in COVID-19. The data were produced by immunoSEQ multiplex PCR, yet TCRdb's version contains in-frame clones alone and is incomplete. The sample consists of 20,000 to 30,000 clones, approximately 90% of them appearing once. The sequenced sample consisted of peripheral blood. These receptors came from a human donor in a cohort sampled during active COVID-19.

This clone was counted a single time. The CDR3: CASSVGTSGDFTQYF. The CDR3 DNA is TGTGCCAGCAGCGTAGGGACTAGCGGGGATTTTACGCAGTATTTT. The genes are TRBV9 and TRBJ2-3; 12 nucleotides align to TRBD2. Germline V lookup: CDR1 SGDLS, CDR2 YYNGEE. V trimming: 0 bases; J trimming: 8 bases; junction bases outside the gene matches: 4. There are 15 residues in the CDR3. Full variable domain (rest looked up from reference TRBV9 and TRBJ2-3): DSGVTQTPKHLITATGQRVTLRCSPRSGDLSVYWYQQSLDQGLQFLIQYYNGEERAKGNILERFSAQQFPDLHSELNLSSLELGDSALYFCASSVGTSGDFTQYFGPGTRLTVL.

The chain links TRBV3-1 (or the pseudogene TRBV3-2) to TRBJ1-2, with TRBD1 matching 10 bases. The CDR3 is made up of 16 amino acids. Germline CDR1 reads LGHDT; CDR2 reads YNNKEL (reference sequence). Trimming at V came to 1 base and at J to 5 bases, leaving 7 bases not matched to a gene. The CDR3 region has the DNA TGTGCCAGCAGCCAAGTTTTAGGGACAGGGGTTTATGGCTACACCTTC. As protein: CASSQVLGTGVYGYTF.

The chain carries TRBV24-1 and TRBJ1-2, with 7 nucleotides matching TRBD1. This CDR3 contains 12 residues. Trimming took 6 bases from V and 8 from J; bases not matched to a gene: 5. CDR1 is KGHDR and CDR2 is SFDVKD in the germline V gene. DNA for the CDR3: TGTGCCACCAGTAACAGGGGTCTCGGCTACACCTTC. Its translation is CATSNRGLGYTF.

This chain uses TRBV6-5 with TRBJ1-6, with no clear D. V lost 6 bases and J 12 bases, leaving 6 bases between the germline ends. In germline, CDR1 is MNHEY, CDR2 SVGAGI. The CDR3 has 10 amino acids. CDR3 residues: CASRSGPLHF. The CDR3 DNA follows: TGTGCCAGCAGATCCGGACCCCTCCACTTT.

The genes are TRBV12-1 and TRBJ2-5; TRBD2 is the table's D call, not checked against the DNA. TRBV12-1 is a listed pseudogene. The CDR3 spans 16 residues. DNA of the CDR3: TGTGCCAGCAGCTTTTGGGGGCGCGGGGGTCAAGAGACCCAGTACTTC. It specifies CASSFWGRGGQETQYF.

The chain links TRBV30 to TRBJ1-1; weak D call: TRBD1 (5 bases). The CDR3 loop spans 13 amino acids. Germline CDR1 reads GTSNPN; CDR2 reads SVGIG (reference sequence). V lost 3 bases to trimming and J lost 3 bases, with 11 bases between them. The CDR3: CAWSTDSHTEAFF. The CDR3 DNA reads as TGTGCCTGGAGCACCGACAGCCACACTGAAGCTTTCTTT.

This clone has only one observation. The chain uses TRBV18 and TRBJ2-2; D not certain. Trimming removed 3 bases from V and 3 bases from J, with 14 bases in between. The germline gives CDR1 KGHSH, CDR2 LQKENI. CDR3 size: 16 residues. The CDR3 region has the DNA TGTGCCAGCTCACCTAGGTCCCTGGGCGACACCGGGGAGCTGTTTTTT. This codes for CASSPRSLGDTGELFF.